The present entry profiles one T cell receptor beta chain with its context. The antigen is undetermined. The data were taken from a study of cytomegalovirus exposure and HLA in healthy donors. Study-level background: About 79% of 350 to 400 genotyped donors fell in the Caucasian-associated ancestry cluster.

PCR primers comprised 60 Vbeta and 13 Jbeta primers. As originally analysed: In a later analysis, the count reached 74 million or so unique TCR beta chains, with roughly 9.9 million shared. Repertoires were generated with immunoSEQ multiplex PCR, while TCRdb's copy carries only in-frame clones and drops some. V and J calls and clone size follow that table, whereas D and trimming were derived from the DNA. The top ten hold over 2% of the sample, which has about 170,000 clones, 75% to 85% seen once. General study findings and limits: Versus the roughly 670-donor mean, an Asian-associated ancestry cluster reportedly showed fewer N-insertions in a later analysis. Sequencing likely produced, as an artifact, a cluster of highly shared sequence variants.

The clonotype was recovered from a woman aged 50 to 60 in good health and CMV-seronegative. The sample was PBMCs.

CDR3 in DNA: TGTGCCAGCAGCTTCGGAGGGCGAGCGGGGGGGACGGGGGAGCTGTTTTTT. Protein: CASSFGGRAGGTGELFF. V and J are TRBV7-8 and TRBJ2-2, with 10 positions matching TRBD2. The CDR3 runs to 17 residues. The V segment lost 3 bases and the J segment 8 bases; nucleotides outside the gene matches: 12. The germline V gene has CDR1 SGHVS and CDR2 FQNEAQ.